The present T cell receptor (beta chain) was sequenced within a study of T cell responses to AZD1222 COVID-19 vaccine. Study results and caveats: Repertoires were sampled only after the peak T cell response. Females outnumbered males among donors, who were mostly white British; clonal diversity was possibly underestimated. At study baseline, merely six AZD1222 recipients were seropositive. Spike-specific TCR breadth and depth went up after people got two AZD1222 doses.

CDR1 is MNHEY, CDR2 SMNVEV, per germline (reference sequence). V was clipped by 4 bases and J by 5 bases, with 12 bases between them. This CDR3 is 15 amino acids long. Profiling relied on immunoSEQ multiplex PCR, and the TCRdb table lists in-frame clones only, not all of them. Of approximately 150,000 clones in the sample, 85% to 90% are singletons; the top ten hold 1.5% to 2%. With regard to this clone: Its target is unknown.

The clonotype originates from an adult who received the AZD1222 COVID-19 vaccine. The chain recombines TRBV27 with TRBJ1-6; D unclear. This material consisted of peripheral blood, taken 28 days after the second AZD1222 dose. CDR3 protein: CASSSRTVNNSPLHF. CDR3 sequence (DNA): TGTGCCAGCAGTTCCCGAACCGTGAATAATTCACCCCTCCACTTT.